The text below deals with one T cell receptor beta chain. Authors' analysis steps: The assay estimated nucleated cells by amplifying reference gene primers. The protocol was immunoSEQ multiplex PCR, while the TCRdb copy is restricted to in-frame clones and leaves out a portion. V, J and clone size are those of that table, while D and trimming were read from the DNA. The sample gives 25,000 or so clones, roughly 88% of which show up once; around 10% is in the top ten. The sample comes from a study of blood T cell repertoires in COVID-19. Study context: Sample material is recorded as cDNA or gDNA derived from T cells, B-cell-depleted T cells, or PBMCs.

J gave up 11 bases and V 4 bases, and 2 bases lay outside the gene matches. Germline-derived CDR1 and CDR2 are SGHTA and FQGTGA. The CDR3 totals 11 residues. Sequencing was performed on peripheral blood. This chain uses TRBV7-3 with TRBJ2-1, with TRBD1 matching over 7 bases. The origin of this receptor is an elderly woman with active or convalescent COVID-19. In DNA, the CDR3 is TGTGCCAGCAGCTCGGGACAGCAGCAGTTCTTC. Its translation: CASSSGQQQFF.